The sequence of this T cell receptor (beta chain) was determined in a study of blood T cell repertoires in COVID-19. Study background: Samples representing acute and convalescent COVID-19 were sourced from the United States, Italy and Spain. From T cells, B-cell-depleted T cells, or PBMCs came the material, which was cDNA or gDNA.

The CDR3 spans 15 residues. Trimming cost V 5 bases and J 4 bases; bases outside gene matches: 6. Germline lookup yields CDR1 SQVTM and CDR2 ANQGSEA. Under the authors' procedure: Quantification of nucleated cells was approximated via reference gene primer amplification. Generated by immunoSEQ multiplex PCR, the TCRdb table keeps only in-frame clones and is missing some. V and J calls and clone size come straight from that table; D and trimming were deduced from the DNA. The profile shows around 160,000 clones, roughly 90% of them singletons. The TCR comes from a human donor in a cohort sampled during active COVID-19. V and J are TRBV29-1 and TRBJ2-6; 9 positions match TRBD1. Input material: peripheral blood. The CDR3, as DNA: TGCAGCGTTAGGACAGGGGAATCCGGGGCCAACGTCCTGACTTTC. Its protein is CSVRTGESGANVLTF.